This T cell receptor beta chain was identified during a study of T cell changes during pregnancy in multiple sclerosis. Trimming cost V 5 bases and J 4 bases, with 14 bases left between them. Germline assignment: CDR1 SGHTA and CDR2 FQGTGA. The CDR3 length is 14 residues. Only in-frame clones appear in the TCRdb table, and some are missing; sequencing was by immunoSEQ multiplex PCR. The data show some 70,000 clones, with about nine tenths seen just once and around 1.5% held by the top ten. The rearrangement uses TRBV7-3 and TRBJ1-1, with D tentatively TRBD1 (6 bases). The sequence was obtained from a female donor with multiple sclerosis, enrolled in a pregnancy study. The source was peripheral blood, collected in the third trimester of pregnancy. The CDR3 spells CASSLYRDSTEAFF. In DNA form, the CDR3 reads TGTGCCAGCAGCCTTTACAGGGATAGCACTGAAGCTTTCTTT.